A single sample is the source of the 13 T cell receptor beta chains below, sequenced in a study of cytomegalovirus exposure and HLA in healthy donors. The PCR made use of 60 Vbeta and 13 Jbeta primers. Profiling relied on immunoSEQ multiplex PCR, and the TCRdb table lists in-frame clones only, not all of them. The sample shows fewer than 120,000 clones, just over 75% of them seen only once. Sequenced input: PBMCs. Receptor source: a man between 25 and 39 years old in good health and CMV-seropositive.

Regarding this clone: The junction departs from germline at one end; a sequencing error may be responsible. The rearrangement joins TRBV6-1 to TRBJ2-5; D is unclear. In germline, CDR1 is MNHNS, CDR2 SASEGT. The CDR3 totals 15 residues. CDR3 region: CASIEHSVGQETQYF. For the CDR3, the DNA is TGTGCCAGCATTGAACACTCAGTCGGGCAAGAGACCCAGTACTTC.

V usage is TRBV11-3 and J usage is TRBJ2-5; D is possibly TRBD2 (6 bases). The CDR3 spans 15 residues. Germline V gives CDR1 SGHNT, CDR2 YENEEA. Trimming left V 5 bases short and J 2 bases short, with 15 bases between. CDR3 coding DNA: TGTGCCAGCAGCGATTACCGGGACTCGCAAGAGACCCAGTACTTC. The encoded protein is CASSDYRDSQETQYF.

The table lists this clone with a few counts. This sequence joins TRBV30 and TRBJ2-3, with D possibly TRBD2 on 5 matching bases. This CDR3 is built from 15 residues. Germline CDR1 is GTSNPN and CDR2 is SVGIG (reference sequence). V was trimmed by 0 bases and J by 3 bases, leaving 13 bases between them. In DNA form, the CDR3 reads TGTGCCTGGAGTGTGGGTAATAGCGAGACAGATACGCAGTATTTT. Translated, it gives CAWSVGNSETDTQYF. The entire variable domain, with the rest obtained from reference TRBV30 and TRBJ2-3, is as follows: SQTIHQWPATLVQPVGSPLSLECTVEGTSNPNLYWYRQAAGRGLQLLFYSVGIGQISSEVPQNLSASRPQDRQFILSSKKLLLSDSGFYLCAWSVGNSETDTQYFGPGTRLTVL.

J is TRBJ1-6 and V is TRBV5-1; D is unclear. Trimming shortened V by 0 bases and J by 3 bases, and 10 bases separated the two germline ends. The CDR3 consists of 16 residues. The germline gives CDR1 SGHRS, CDR2 YFSETQ. The CDR3 sequence: CASSLDGGHYNSPLHF. The CDR3 DNA sequence: TGCGCCAGCAGCTTGGATGGCGGCCACTATAATTCACCCCTCCACTTT.

This clone has just a few counts. The chain employs TRBV7-2 and TRBJ1-2; D is unclear. The CDR3 contains 15 residues. CDR1 and CDR2 from the germline V gene are SGHTA and FQGNSA. V shed 1 base and J shed 3 bases, with 12 bases lying between them. CDR3 nucleotide sequence: TGTGCCAGCAGCTTAGTCGTCAAACAATACTATGGCTACACCTTC. Translating it yields CASSLVVKQYYGYTF.

The chain has TRBV6-6 and TRBJ2-1; D is unresolved. The CDR3 is 10 amino acids. Germline values: CDR1 MNHNY, CDR2 SVGAGI (reference sequence). Trimming pared 4 bases from V and 7 bases from J, leaving 2 bases between. The CDR3 coding sequence is TGTGCCAGCAGTTCGAATGAGCAGTTCTTC. This codes for CASSSNEQFF.

Concerning this clone: The junction shows a germline mismatch at one end, possibly a read error. This sequence joins TRBV7-7 and TRBJ2-1; 9 nucleotides align to TRBD1. The CDR3 is 15 residues long. The germline CDR1 and CDR2 sequences are SSHAT and FNYEAQ (reference sequence). CDR3 coding DNA: TGTGCTAGCAGCCACGGACAGGGGCGCTACAATGAGCAGTTCTTC. This codes for CASSHGQGRYNEQFF. Together with reference TRBV7-7 and TRBJ2-1, the CDR3 gives the full variable domain: GAGVSQSPRYKVTKRGQDVTLRCDPISSHATLYWYQQALGQGPEFLTYFNYEAQPDKSGLPSDRFSAERPEGSISTLTIQRTEQRDSAMYRCASSHGQGRYNEQFFGPGTRLTVL.

This clone was observed a handful of times. The chain combines TRBV19 with TRBJ2-5; TRBD2 agrees at 8 bases. Looked up from germline, CDR1 is LNHDA and CDR2 is SQIVND (reference sequence). The CDR3 runs 17 residues. With 0 bases clipped from V and 2 bases from J, the junction kept 8 bases outside the gene matches. CDR3 sequence (DNA): TGTGCCAGTAGTATAGATCTGGCCGGGGGGGCTCAAGAGACCCAGTACTTC. This encodes CASSIDLAGGAQETQYF. Together with reference TRBV19 and TRBJ2-5, the CDR3 gives the full variable domain: DGGITQSPKYLFRKEGQNVTLSCEQNLNHDAMYWYRQDPGQGLRLIYYSQIVNDFQKGDIAEGYSVSREKKESFPLTVTSAQKNPTAFYLCASSIDLAGGAQETQYFGPGTRLLVL.

The CDR3 coding sequence is TGTGCCAGCACCTTTCTAACAGGGCCGAACACTGAAGCTTTCTTT. Its translation: CASTFLTGPNTEAFF. The rearrangement joins TRBV28 to TRBJ1-1; D might be TRBD1 (6 bases). The CDR3 has 15 amino acids. The V gene's germline CDR1 is MDHEN and CDR2 SYDVKM. Trimming removed 7 bases at V and 1 base at J, with 16 bases between.

The chain carries TRBV10-2 and TRBJ2-7; D gene unclear. There are 13 residues in the CDR3. In germline, CDR1 is WSHSY, CDR2 SAAADI. The ends were cut back, 4 bases at V and 2 bases at J, with 9 bases in the middle. The CDR3: CASSAGAAYEQYF. CDR3 in DNA: TGCGCCAGCAGTGCTGGAGCCGCCTACGAGCAGTACTTC.

The CDR3 DNA reads TGCGCCAGCAGCATCGGAGGGGGGGCAACAGATACGCAGTATTTT. Residues: CASSIGGGATDTQYF. This chain links TRBV5-1 with TRBJ2-3; maybe TRBD2 (7 bases). Trimming took off 4 bases at V and 3 bases at J, with 15 bases between the two ends. The germline gives CDR1 SGHRS, CDR2 YFSETQ. This CDR3 region has 15 residues.

The CDR3 here is CQGLAEIPNYEQYF. The CDR3 nucleotides read TGTCAGGGACTAGCGGAAATACCAAACTACGAGCAGTACTTC. The chain couples TRBV10-3 to TRBJ2-7; 11 nucleotides line up with TRBD2. Germline lookup yields CDR1 ENHRY and CDR2 SYGVKD. CDR3 size: 14 residues.

The chain has TRBV19 and TRBJ1-5; 10 bases map to TRBD1. The CDR3 length is 15 residues. The germline V gene encodes CDR1 LNHDA and CDR2 SQIVND (reference sequence). Losses at the gene ends were 9 bases for V and 7 bases for J; bases not matched to a gene: 12. CDR3 protein: CASELGQGFDQPQHF. The CDR3 DNA reads TGTGCCAGCGAACTGGGACAGGGGTTCGACCAGCCCCAGCATTTT.